Sequencing of this T cell receptor (beta chain) was carried out in a study of control samples from healthy donors and cancer patients. TCRdb's table, derived via immunoSEQ multiplex PCR, lists solely in-frame clones and lacks some. Counted here are tens of thousands of clones, 75% to 85% occurring once; the ten biggest clones make up 11%. The germline V and J ends were trimmed by 1 base and 2 bases, with 17 bases remaining between them. CDR1 and CDR2 from the germline V gene are SGHVS and FNYEAQ. The CDR3 is made up of 18 amino acids. The sequence was obtained from a man aged 60 to 69 with head and neck cancer. The V call is TRBV7-6, the J call TRBJ1-4; D not certain. Sequenced input: PBMCs. The CDR3: CASSLVPMTQLTNEKLFF. The CDR3 coding sequence is TGTGCCAGCAGCTTAGTTCCAATGACGCAGCTCACTAATGAAAAACTGTTTTTT.